This T cell receptor beta chain originates from a study of regulatory T cells in long-lasting Graves disease. Study-level findings and limits: Persistent disease favored TRBV28, TRBJ1-2 and TRBJ2-5. Compared with new cases, persistent Graves' patients showed reduced TCR diversity.

Combining iRepertoire HTBI primers with Arm-PCR of CDR3 regions, the authors built TCR beta libraries. Via MiXCR, TCRdb re-called the multiplex PCR reads, giving one row per CDR3 protein. The sample lists approximately 540,000 distinct CDR3 sequences, more than 10% occurring once. Time point in this sample: newly diagnosed GD, antithyroid drugs for less than 3 months. Isolated PBMC RNA provided the starting material for the TCR library. Deletions cut 7 bases from V and 3 bases from J, with 16 bases between. CDR1 and CDR2 (germline): DFQATT, SNEGSKA (reference sequence). This CDR3 has 13 amino acids. This clonotype was found many times. Its antigen is not known. These data are also associated with another study on T cells in Graves' hyperthyroidism and ophthalmopathy.

This TCR was sampled from a woman in her twenties or thirties with Graves disease. The sequencing used peripheral blood mononuclear cells (PBMCs), collected at new diagnosis, from a patient treated with antithyroid drugs. The genes are TRBV20-1 and TRBJ2-7, with D perhaps being TRBD1 or TRBD2 (6 bases each). In DNA form, the CDR3 reads TGCAGTGATCGGGGGCTTATTAGCTACGAGCAGTACTTC. Translated: CSDRGLISYEQYF.